This T cell receptor beta chain was found in a study of cytomegalovirus exposure and HLA in healthy donors (dated by TCRdb to the late 2010s). Broadly, across the study: According to a later analysis, one platform produced both the roughly 120 validation repertoires and the 720 or so repertoires of the first cohort. The study aimed to test whether signatures of past pathogen exposure could be identified by cataloging public T cell receptors. Along with the roughly 700-subject first cohort, a separate validation cohort of about 110 different subjects was used. The study combined high-throughput TCR immunosequencing, statistical association of individual TCRs with disease status, and machine learning to predict cytomegalovirus infection status.

CDR1 and CDR2, per the germline V gene, are MNHEY and SVGAGI. CDR3 length: 15 amino acids, cysteine to phenylalanine. Of all the DNA, just the CDR3 is kept, 45 bases in frame from base 1. Germline trimming: 5 bases from V, 4 bases from J; junction bases outside gene matches: 8. Here is what the overall study found, with its caveats: Most TCR sequences were observed very rarely across donors, whereas some public TCRs were present in many individuals. In both the original and validation cohorts, the classifier was reported to diagnose cytomegalovirus status with high specificity and sensitivity. The study gave a list of roughly 150 TCR beta chains associated with cytomegalovirus. The authors suggested that the approach could potentially be generalized to other disease states and immunological phenotypes. A later analysis lacked HLA typing for the validation cohort, so it scored co-occurrence in that cohort across all 110 or so repertoires. Subsequent analysis determined that TCRs grouped into clusters in the first cohort also showed a tendency toward co-occurrence across the roughly 110 validation repertoires, and approximately 93% of cluster scores exceeded 0. In vitro tests confirmed that a few of the cytomegalovirus-associated TCR beta chains recognize cytomegalovirus antigens.

The library was obtained by the immunoSEQ multiplex PCR assay. The study's own analysis went as follows. A statistical classification framework was built for diagnosing cytomegalovirus status from the catalog of TCR beta chain sequences. TCRdb's version of the immuneACCESS table is confined to in-frame rearrangements and falls short of the full clone set. An unresolved V gene accounts for under half of the shortfall where checked; the remainder is of unknown origin. V and J calls and clone size come straight from that table; D and trimming were deduced from the DNA. Recorded for this sample are 170,000 or so clones; less than 85% of them occurred a single time. The ten largest make up around a sixth of the sample. Comment on this clone: Its antigen is still unknown. There are no base qualities to consult, and no much larger clone falls within one base.

Separate from the roughly 700-subject first cohort, the validation cohort of over 90 subjects was the group to which the donors belonged. Sequencing was performed on PBMCs. This sequence uses TRBV6-5 and TRBJ2-1; TRBD1 agrees with 7 junctional bases. The sequence derives from a man in his late teens or twenties in good health and CMV-seropositive. This receptor carries the CDR3 CASSPIGTVYNEQFF. In nucleotide form, the sequence is TGTGCCAGCAGTCCGATCGGGACAGTGTACAATGAGCAGTTCTTC.